This T cell receptor beta chain was profiled in a study of molecular identifiers for immune sequencing clone quantification. Study-wide background: Replicate runs used RNA from roughly 20,000 or 100,000 naive CD8 cells, which was split five ways into aliquots, and four of those aliquots were then sequenced.

Previously described methods and listed TCR primers were employed for the bulk TCR libraries. MiXCR, run by TCRdb on the PCR reads, gives a single entry per CDR3 protein. The sample contains just under 65,000 distinct CDR3 sequences, 17% of which appear only once. This clonotype was seen at least ten times. Sorting recovered naive CD8 T cells on a CD8+CD4-CCR7+CD45RA+ profile. The sample taken for sequencing was naive CD8+ T cells from blood, with Jurkat cell RNA spiked in. Specified subset: FACS-sorted CD8+CD4-CCR7+CD45RA+ naive T cells. The TCR sequence derives from a human donor in good health. Some libraries in this study had Jurkat cell RNA spiked in.

The CDR3 DNA is TGTGCCAGTAGTATACGGTCAGGGGGTACCACAGATACGCAGTATTTT. Amino acid sequence: CASSIRSGGTTDTQYF. The chain recombines TRBV19 with TRBJ2-3, with 7 bases matching TRBD1. Germline V gives CDR1 LNHDA, CDR2 SQIVND (reference sequence). The trim removed 2 bases at V and 2 bases at J, leaving 7 bases unmatched. This CDR3 has 16 amino acids.